This TCR beta chain was retrieved from a study of CD8 T cells in ankylosing spondylitis. For TCR beta, libraries came from quantitative 5'-RACE with molecular barcodes. One entry per CDR3 protein, called by TCRdb with MiXCR from the 5' RACE reads. The repertoire holds under 950,000 distinct CDR3 sequences, about 20% seen once, with under 20% in the top ten. Findings and limits, study-wide: Blood of patients with ankylosing spondylitis appeared to be characterized by a TCR beta motif of about 8 highly homologous variants. Disease-linked clones proved CD8+ and comparatively uncommon in peripheral blood.

Concerning this clonotype: The target antigen is unknown.

CDR1 is SEHNR and CDR2 is FQNEAQ in the germline V gene (reference sequence). The CDR3 has 16 amino acids. Between the trimmed V and J ends, which lost 1 base and 6 bases, there was a span of 16 bases. The TCR originated in a male donor with ankylosing spondylitis. The sample comprised blood, either unsorted or a sorted T cell fraction (not recorded which). The rearrangement uses TRBV7-9 and TRBJ2-1; a possible D gene is TRBD2 (7 bases). CDR3 in DNA: TGTGCCAGCAGCTTAGTCTTGGGGGGGCCCTCCAATGAGCAGTTCTTC. It is translated as CASSLVLGGPSNEQFF. Using reference TRBV7-9 and TRBJ2-1 for the parts outside the CDR3, the full variable domain is DTGVSQNPRHKITKRGQNVTFRCDPISEHNRLYWYRQTLGQGPEFLTYFQNEAQLEKSRLLSDRFSAERPKGSFSTLEIQRTEQGDSAMYLCASSLVLGGPSNEQFFGPGTRLTVL.